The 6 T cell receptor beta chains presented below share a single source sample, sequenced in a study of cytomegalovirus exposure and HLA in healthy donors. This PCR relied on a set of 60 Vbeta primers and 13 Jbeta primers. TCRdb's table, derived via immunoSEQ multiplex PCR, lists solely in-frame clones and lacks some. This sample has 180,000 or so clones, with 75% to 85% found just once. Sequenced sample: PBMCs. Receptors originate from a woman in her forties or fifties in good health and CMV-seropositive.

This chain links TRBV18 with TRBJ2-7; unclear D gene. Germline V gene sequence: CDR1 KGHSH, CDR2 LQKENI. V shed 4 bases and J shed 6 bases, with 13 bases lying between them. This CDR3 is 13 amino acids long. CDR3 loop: CASSLPRYGEQYF. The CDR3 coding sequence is TGTGCCAGCTCACTACCGAGGTATGGCGAGCAGTACTTC.

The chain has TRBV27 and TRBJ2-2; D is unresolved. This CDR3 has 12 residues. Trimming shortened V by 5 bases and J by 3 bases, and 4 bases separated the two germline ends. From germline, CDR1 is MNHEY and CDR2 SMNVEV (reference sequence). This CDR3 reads CASSRDTGELFF. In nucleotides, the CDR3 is TGTGCCAGCAGTCGGGACACCGGGGAGCTGTTTTTT.

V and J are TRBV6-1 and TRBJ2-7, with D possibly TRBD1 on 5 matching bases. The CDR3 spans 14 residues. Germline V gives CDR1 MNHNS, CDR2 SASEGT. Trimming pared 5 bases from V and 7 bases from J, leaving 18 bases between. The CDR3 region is CASSPLGAWDEQYF. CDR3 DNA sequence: TGTGCCAGCAGTCCCTTAGGGGCGTGGGATGAGCAGTACTTC.

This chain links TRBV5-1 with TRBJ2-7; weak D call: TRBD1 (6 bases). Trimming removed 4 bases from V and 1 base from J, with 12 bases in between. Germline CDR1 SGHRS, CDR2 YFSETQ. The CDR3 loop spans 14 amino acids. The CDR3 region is CASSGGDGSYEQYF. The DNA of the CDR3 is TGCGCCAGCAGCGGGGGCGACGGGTCCTACGAGCAGTACTTC. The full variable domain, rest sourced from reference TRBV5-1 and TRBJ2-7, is KAGVTQTPRYLIKTRGQQVTLSCSPISGHRSVSWYQQTPGQGLQFLFEYFSETQRNKGNFPGRFSGRQFSNSRSEMNVSTLELGDSALYLCASSGGDGSYEQYFGPGTRLTVT.

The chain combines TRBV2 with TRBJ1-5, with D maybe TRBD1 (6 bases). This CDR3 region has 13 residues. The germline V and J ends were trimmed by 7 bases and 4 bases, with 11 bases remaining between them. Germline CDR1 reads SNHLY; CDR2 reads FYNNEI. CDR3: CASTLDSNQPQHF. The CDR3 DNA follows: TGTGCCAGCACCTTGGACAGTAATCAGCCCCAGCATTTT. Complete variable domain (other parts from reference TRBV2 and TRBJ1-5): EPEVTQTPSHQVTQMGQEVILRCVPISNHLYFYWYRQILGQKVEFLVSFYNNEISEKSEIFDDQFSVERPDGSNFTLKIRSTKLEDSAMYFCASTLDSNQPQHFGDGTRLSIL.

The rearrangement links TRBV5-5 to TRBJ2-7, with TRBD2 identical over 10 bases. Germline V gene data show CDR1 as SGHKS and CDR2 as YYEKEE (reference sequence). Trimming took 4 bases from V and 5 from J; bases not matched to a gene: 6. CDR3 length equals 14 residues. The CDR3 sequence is CASSVSGGANEQYF. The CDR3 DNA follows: TGTGCCAGCAGCGTAAGCGGGGGGGCGAACGAGCAGTACTTC.